This entry lists 18 T cell receptor beta chains sequenced from one sample in a study of T cell repertoires in cytomegalovirus infection. Using its own MiXCR run on the reads, TCRdb lists one record per CDR3 protein. The sample consists of more than 650,000 distinct CDR3 sequences, approximately 40% of them appearing once. The sample consisted of PBMCs. These receptors originate from a human donor in good health (CMV status not recorded). Some clones in this sample may be carry-over from other donors' samples.

This clonotype was recorded a few times. The chain employs TRBV6-6 and TRBJ1-2; 8 nucleotides agree with TRBD1. The germline V gene has CDR1 MNHNY and CDR2 SVGAGI (reference sequence). V lost 5 bases to trimming and J lost 3 bases; unmatched junction nucleotides: 14. The CDR3 loop spans 17 amino acids. Here the CDR3 reads CASSANLGQGVYYGYTF. As DNA, the CDR3 is TGTGCCAGCAGTGCGAACCTTGGACAGGGAGTCTACTATGGCTACACCTTC.

This clonotype was recorded at least ten times. The gene calls are TRBV7-2 and TRBJ2-4, with 15 bases lining up with TRBD2. The V segment lost 5 bases and the J segment 1 base; nucleotides outside the gene matches: 6. CDR1 and CDR2 (germline): SGHTA, FQGNSA. The CDR3 totals 18 residues. The CDR3 bases are TGTGCCAGCAGCCTCTGGACTAGCGGGAGGGGGGCCAAAAACATTCAGTACTTC. Amino acids: CASSLWTSGRGAKNIQYF.

Notes on this clonotype: Mismatch with germline at one junction end may stem from a read error. The chain couples TRBV4-2 to TRBJ2-7, with D perhaps matching TRBD1 or TRBD2 (5 bases each). The CDR3 has 16 amino acids. CDR1 is LGHNA, CDR2 YNFKEQ, per germline. The CDR3 spells CSSSHSPRDATYEQYF. The CDR3 DNA reads as TGTTCCAGCAGCCATAGCCCCCGGGACGCCACCTACGAGCAGTACTTC.

This clonotype was found a few times. The V gene is TRBV5-6, the J gene TRBJ1-5; tentatively, D is TRBD1 (5 bases). This CDR3 is built from 15 residues. Germline V gives CDR1 SGHDT, CDR2 YYEEEE. The ends were cut back, 5 bases at V and 7 bases at J, with 19 bases in the middle. CDR3 DNA sequence: TGTGCCAGCAGTTCCTGGTCCAGGGCCGGCCAGCCCCAGCATTTT. Protein: CASSSWSRAGQPQHF.

This clonotype turned up a few times. The chain joins TRBV7-6 to TRBJ2-1; 8 nucleotides line up with TRBD1. CDR3 size: 12 residues. V shed 4 bases, J shed 10 bases, and the junction held 3 bases outside the gene matches. Germline values: CDR1 SGHVS, CDR2 FNYEAQ. The CDR3 sequence is CASSWTGNEQFF. The CDR3 DNA reads TGTGCCAGCAGCTGGACAGGGAACGAGCAGTTCTTC. The full variable domain, with the rest looked up from reference TRBV7-6 and TRBJ2-1, is GAGVSQSPRYKVTKRGQDVALRCDPISGHVSLYWYRQALGQGPEFLTYFNYEAQQDKSGLPNDRFSAERPEGSISTLTIQRTEQRDSAMYRCASSWTGNEQFFGPGTRLTVL.

Remarks on this clonotype: At one end the junction does not follow the germline gene, possibly because of a read error. The chain is built from TRBV12-3 or TRBV12-4 and TRBJ1-2; D call uncertain. The CDR3 has 15 amino acids. The DNA for the CDR3 is TGTGCCAACAGTTTGGGAGGGAATGGTGGAAATGGCTACACCTTC. The encoded protein is CANSLGGNGGNGYTF.

The table lists this clonotype with a few counts. The chain uses TRBV2 and TRBJ2-1; 13 bases line up with TRBD2. The V gene end was trimmed by 5 bases and the J gene end by 10 bases; junction bases not matched to a gene: 11. CDR1 is SNHLY, CDR2 FYNNEI, per germline. The CDR3 runs 16 residues. The CDR3 here is CASSQETGTSGVEQFF. The CDR3 DNA is TGTGCCAGCAGTCAGGAAACCGGGACTAGCGGGGTCGAGCAGTTCTTC.

This clonotype was seen more than once but under ten times. CDR3 residues: CSVVAGSVTDTQYF. The CDR3 nucleotides are TGCAGCGTCGTAGCGGGGAGTGTAACAGATACGCAGTATTTT. V usage is TRBV29-1 and J usage is TRBJ2-3, with 8 bases fitting TRBD2. The V segment lost 6 bases and the J segment 3 bases; nucleotides outside the gene matches: 8. Germline assignment: CDR1 SQVTM and CDR2 ANQGSEA. The CDR3 totals 14 residues.

The rearrangement links TRBV3-1 to TRBJ1-1, with 7 bases that match TRBD1. J was trimmed by 4 bases and V by 3 bases; bases with no gene match: 8. Germline V gene sequence: CDR1 LGHDT, CDR2 YNNKEL (reference sequence). This CDR3 region has 15 residues. The DNA of the CDR3 is TGTGCCAGCAGCCAGATGACAGGGTTGGGCACTGAAGCTTTCTTT. Translated: CASSQMTGLGTEAFF. The entire variable domain, with the rest obtained from reference TRBV3-1 and TRBJ1-1, is as follows: DTAVSQTPKYLVTQMGNDKSIKCEQNLGHDTMYWYKQDSKKFLKIMFSYNNKELIINETVPNRFSPKSPDKAHLNLHINSLELGDSAVYFCASSQMTGLGTEAFFGQGTRLTVV.

The chain joins TRBV7-8 to TRBJ1-1; unclear D gene. This CDR3 comprises 13 residues. Germline loops: CDR1 SGHVS, CDR2 FQNEAQ. Trimming removed 5 bases from V and 3 bases from J, with 10 bases in between. CDR3 region: CASSPSRYTEAFF. The CDR3 region has the DNA TGTGCCAGCAGCCCCTCCCGTTACACTGAAGCTTTCTTT.

A word on this clonotype: A much larger clone lies a single base off, so this may be a read error. The V call is TRBV20-1, the J call TRBJ1-1; D might be TRBD1 (6 bases). Germline-derived CDR1 and CDR2 are DFQATT and SNEGSKA (reference sequence). The CDR3 sequence is 12 residues long. The CDR3 DNA reads TGCAGTTCTAGAGAGGGGGGCTCTGAAGCTTTCTTT. Its protein product is CSSREGGSEAFF.

This chain connects TRBV19 to TRBJ2-1; 9 positions match TRBD2. V shed 4 bases, J shed 5 bases, and the junction held 9 bases outside the gene matches. This CDR3 region has 16 residues. Looked up from germline, CDR1 is LNHDA and CDR2 is SQIVND (reference sequence). In DNA, the CDR3 is TGTGCCAGTAGTACTTTTAGCGGGAGTTCCCACAATGAGCAGTTCTTC. This gives the protein CASSTFSGSSHNEQFF.

The rearrangement joins TRBV19 to TRBJ1-1; D unclear. CDR1 is LNHDA, CDR2 SQIVND, per germline (reference sequence). Trimming took off 3 bases at V and 3 bases at J, with 11 bases between the two ends. The CDR3 is made up of 14 amino acids. As DNA, the CDR3 is TGTGCCAGTAGTATTCGTCAGCCTTACACTGAAGCTTTCTTT. Amino acid sequence: CASSIRQPYTEAFF.

The chain combines TRBV10-3 with TRBJ2-5; D may match TRBD1 or TRBD2 (5 bases each). This CDR3 region has 15 residues. The V end lost 7 bases, the J end lost 3 bases, and 18 bases lay between the germline ends. Germline V gives CDR1 ENHRY, CDR2 SYGVKD. The CDR3 DNA reads TGTGCCATCAAACCGGCCGGGACGCATGAAGAGACCCAGTACTTC. Its translation is CAIKPAGTHEETQYF.

This clonotype was recorded many times. The chain has TRBV12-3 or TRBV12-4 and TRBJ1-3; D is uncertain. Trimming removed 6 bases at V and 0 bases at J, with 6 bases between. This CDR3 is 13 amino acids long. CDR3 bases: TGTGCCAGCAGGAAGAGCTCTGGAAACACCATATATTTT. This gives the protein CASRKSSGNTIYF.

The gene calls are TRBV7-2 and TRBJ2-7; 12 positions agree with TRBD2. Germline V gene lookup returns CDR1 SGHTA and CDR2 FQGNSA. V shed 2 bases, J shed 6 bases, and the junction held 14 bases outside the gene matches. The CDR3 loop spans 18 amino acids. The CDR3 sequence is CASSLRVGGLAGGGEQYF. CDR3 nucleotides: TGTGCCAGCAGCTTAAGAGTAGGGGGCCTAGCGGGAGGGGGCGAGCAGTACTTC.

The V call is TRBV20-1, the J call TRBJ2-1; TRBD1 matches at 8 bases. Trimming at V came to 6 bases and at J to 2 bases, leaving 6 bases not matched to a gene. The CDR3 consists of 14 residues. Germline V lookup: CDR1 DFQATT, CDR2 SNEGSKA (reference sequence). CDR3: CSATPGGTYNEQFF. DNA of the CDR3: TGCAGTGCAACCCCAGGGGGCACCTACAATGAGCAGTTCTTC.

This clonotype was picked up a small number of times. The rearrangement links TRBV20-1 to TRBJ1-2; possibly TRBD1 for D (6 bases). V lost 2 bases and J 8 bases, leaving 18 bases between the germline ends. Looked up from germline, CDR1 is DFQATT and CDR2 is SNEGSKA (reference sequence). This CDR3 is 14 amino acids long. CDR3 amino acids: CSARSGRRGSGYTF. The CDR3 nucleotides read TGCAGTGCTAGATCGGGGAGAAGGGGGAGCGGCTACACCTTC.